The 31 T cell receptor beta chains in this list originate from one sample, sequenced in a study of cytomegalovirus exposure and HLA in healthy donors. PCR primers comprised 60 Vbeta and 13 Jbeta primers. Clones were read by immunoSEQ multiplex PCR, and TCRdb kept only the in-frame ones, dropping some. The sample records about 160,000 clones, 79% being singletons. Input material: PBMCs. All receptors derive from a man in his forties in good health and CMV-seronegative.

This chain links TRBV23-1 with TRBJ2-1, with 14 bases that match TRBD2. TRBV23-1 is noted as an ORF with a role that remains uncertain. The V and J ends lost 2 bases and 6 bases, in that order; junction bases with no gene match: 6. The CDR3 has 17 amino acids. The CDR3 spells CASSQPPTSGRANEQFF. CDR3 nucleotides: TGCGCCAGCAGTCAACCGCCGACTAGCGGGAGGGCCAATGAGCAGTTCTTC.

This clone was found a few times. This chain connects TRBV27 to TRBJ2-1; perhaps TRBD1 as D (6 bases). Germline V lookup: CDR1 MNHEY, CDR2 SMNVEV (reference sequence). V was pared by 5 bases and J by 7 bases, with 6 bases between. This CDR3 contains 11 residues. In nucleotides, the CDR3 is TGTGCCAGCAGTACAGGGAATGAGCAGTTCTTC. It codes for CASSTGNEQFF.

This clone showed up just once. The chain is built from TRBV28 and TRBJ2-2; D unresolved. Germline V gene data show CDR1 as MDHEN and CDR2 as SYDVKM. This CDR3 is built from 15 residues. Trimming cost V 3 bases and J 3 bases, with 11 bases left between them. The CDR3 sequence: CASSFGLRDTGELFF. The CDR3 DNA sequence: TGTGCCAGCAGTTTTGGTCTACGTGACACCGGGGAGCTGTTTTTT.

The chain is built from TRBV7-9 and TRBJ2-3, with D perhaps TRBD2 (6 bases). Trimming left V 4 bases short and J 1 base short, with 18 bases between. CDR1 and CDR2 (germline): SEHNR, FQNEAQ (reference sequence). The CDR3 is made up of 17 amino acids. The chain's CDR3 is CASSSPTVRGGTDTQYF. The DNA of the CDR3 is TGTGCCAGCAGCTCACCAACGGTGCGCGGGGGCACAGATACGCAGTATTTT.

The V and J genes are TRBV2 and TRBJ2-1; TRBD2 agrees at 10 bases. The CDR3 runs to 14 residues. Trimming at V came to 6 bases and at J to 4 bases, leaving 3 bases not matched to a gene. Germline V CDR1 and CDR2: SNHLY, FYNNEI. In nucleotides, the CDR3 is TGTGCCAGCAGGAATAGCGGGAGGTACAATGAGCAGTTCTTC. It codes for CASRNSGRYNEQFF. The complete variable domain, with remaining parts taken from reference TRBV2 and TRBJ2-1, reads EPEVTQTPSHQVTQMGQEVILRCVPISNHLYFYWYRQILGQKVEFLVSFYNNEISEKSEIFDDQFSVERPDGSNFTLKIRSTKLEDSAMYFCASRNSGRYNEQFFGPGTRLTVL.

J is TRBJ2-1 and V is TRBV12-2; the table's D gene call, TRBD2, was not cross checked with the DNA. TRBV12-2 is classified as a pseudogene. The CDR3 contains 17 residues. The CDR3 sequence: CASRLAGPGGIYNEQFF. Written as DNA, the CDR3 is TGTGCAAGTCGCTTAGCGGGTCCCGGAGGGATCTACAATGAGCAGTTCTTC.

The DNA of the CDR3 is TGCGCCAGCAGCCAAGATCCAGTCAGGCAGTTCTTC. It translates to CASSQDPVRQFF. The chain is built from TRBV4-1 and TRBJ2-1; D not certain. CDR3 length: 12 amino acids. V was cut by 0 bases and J by 12 bases, with 9 bases left in between. From germline, CDR1 is MGHRA and CDR2 YSYEKL.

DNA for the CDR3: TGTGCCAGCAGTCCCGTTGGTGGGGACAGTCCTAATGAAAAACTGTTTTTT. Its protein is CASSPVGGDSPNEKLFF. The chain has TRBV4-2 and TRBJ1-4; 7 bases are a match to TRBD1. Germline trimming cut 6 bases from V and 3 bases from J; bases unmatched to any gene: 13. Germline lookup yields CDR1 LGHNA and CDR2 YNFKEQ. CDR3 length: 17 amino acids.

This chain links TRBV28 with TRBJ1-5; D perhaps matches TRBD1 (5 bases). The CDR3 runs 16 residues. V was shortened by 5 bases and J by 3 bases, with 17 bases between the two germline ends. The germline V gene has CDR1 MDHEN and CDR2 SYDVKM. The CDR3 sequence is CASSTTLRQYNQPQHF. CDR3 in DNA: TGTGCCAGCAGTACCACACTCAGACAGTACAATCAGCCCCAGCATTTT.

The J gene is TRBJ2-7, the V gene TRBV6-5; TRBD1 is a possible D gene (5 bases). CDR3 length: 11 amino acids. The V gene lost 5 bases and the J gene lost 12 bases, with 14 bases spanning the gap. Germline V CDR1 and CDR2: MNHEY, SVGAGI. CDR3 sequence (DNA): TGTGCCAGCAGTGAATCCAGGGTGTGGTACTTC. This gives the protein CASSESRVWYF.

The V and J genes are TRBV28 and TRBJ1-4, with TRBD1 matching over 8 bases. Trimming at V came to 10 bases and at J to 5 bases, leaving 6 bases not matched to a gene. The CDR3 is 13 amino acids. Germline CDR1 MDHEN, CDR2 SYDVKM. The CDR3 here is CATRQGSNEKLFF. The CDR3, as DNA: TGTGCCACCAGACAGGGGTCCAATGAAAAACTGTTTTTT.

The chain combines TRBV7-9 with TRBJ2-5, with D unclear. CDR3 size: 12 residues. The V end lost 8 bases, the J end lost 7 bases, and 14 bases lay between the germline ends. Germline V CDR1 and CDR2: SEHNR, FQNEAQ (reference sequence). As DNA, the CDR3 is TGTGCCAGCGGCGAAGGAGTTGCGACCCAGTACTTC. Translated, it gives CASGEGVATQYF.

This clone appeared a few times. The V and J genes are TRBV2 and TRBJ2-7, with D possibly being TRBD2 (5 bases). The V gene lost 4 bases and the J gene lost 0 bases, with 10 bases spanning the gap. The germline V gene encodes CDR1 SNHLY and CDR2 FYNNEI. The CDR3 is 14 residues long. CDR3 DNA sequence: TGTGCCAGCAGTGTAACGGGGAACTCCTACGAGCAGTACTTC. Translated, it gives CASSVTGNSYEQYF.

This clone has just one count. The chain uses TRBV29-1 and TRBJ2-5, with TRBD2 as a possible D gene (6 bases). Germline V gives CDR1 SQVTM, CDR2 ANQGSEA. Trimming pared 4 bases from V and 7 bases from J, leaving 16 bases between. The CDR3 covers 13 residues. CDR3 bases: TGCAGCGTTGCCGAGGACTACCGAGGGACCCAGTACTTC. The encoded protein is CSVAEDYRGTQYF.

V gene TRBV9 combines with J gene TRBJ2-5; 7 positions agree with TRBD1. V lost 4 bases, J lost 5 bases, and 8 bases stayed unmatched. The CDR3 has 14 residues. Germline V CDR1 and CDR2: SGDLS, YYNGEE. CDR3 in DNA: TGTGCCAGCAGCAGACAGGGCTTAGGGGAGACCCAGTACTTC. Protein product: CASSRQGLGETQYF. Based on the CDR3 plus reference TRBV9 and TRBJ2-5, the full variable domain is DSGVTQTPKHLITATGQRVTLRCSPRSGDLSVYWYQQSLDQGLQFLIQYYNGEERAKGNILERFSAQQFPDLHSELNLSSLELGDSALYFCASSRQGLGETQYFGPGTRLLVL.

The chain uses TRBV11-2 and TRBJ2-5; 7 bases agree with TRBD1. Germline V gene lookup returns CDR1 SGHAT and CDR2 FQNNGV. This CDR3 is built from 14 residues. V gave up 5 bases and J gave up 2 bases; unmatched junction bases: 5. The CDR3 bases are TGTGCCAGCAGCCAGGGACAGAATCAAGAGACCCAGTACTTC. It encodes CASSQGQNQETQYF.

This clone appeared a single time. The V gene is TRBV19, the J gene TRBJ2-3; 8 bases match TRBD2. CDR1 is LNHDA and CDR2 is SQIVND in the germline V gene (reference sequence). CDR3 length equals 14 residues. Losses at the gene ends were 9 bases for V and 2 bases for J; bases not matched to a gene: 7. The CDR3 reads CASTGLAITDTQYF. In DNA, the CDR3 is TGTGCCAGCACCGGACTAGCAATCACAGATACGCAGTATTTT. Full variable domain (remainder filled in from reference TRBV19 and TRBJ2-3): DGGITQSPKYLFRKEGQNVTLSCEQNLNHDAMYWYRQDPGQGLRLIYYSQIVNDFQKGDIAEGYSVSREKKESFPLTVTSAQKNPTAFYLCASTGLAITDTQYFGPGTRLTVL.

CDR3 residues: CASSPGTATNEKLFF. CDR3 sequence (DNA): TGTGCCAGCTCACCAGGGACAGCAACTAATGAAAAACTGTTTTTT. The V call is TRBV18, the J call TRBJ1-4, with TRBD1 identical over 7 bases. Germline V gene sequence: CDR1 KGHSH, CDR2 LQKENI. Trimming took 2 bases from V and 0 from J; bases not matched to a gene: 0. The CDR3 contains 15 residues.

A single count supports this clone. This sequence joins TRBV10-3 and TRBJ2-3; 14 bases are shared with TRBD2. CDR1 and CDR2 (germline): ENHRY, SYGVKD. V gave up 5 bases and J gave up 5 bases; unmatched junction bases: 12. The CDR3 contains 18 residues. CDR3 amino acids: CAISPSGGLAGDRDTQYF. The CDR3 region has the DNA TGTGCCATCAGTCCTAGTGGGGGACTAGCGGGAGACAGAGATACGCAGTATTTT.

The genes are TRBV6-5 and TRBJ2-7; 10 nucleotides align to TRBD1. This CDR3 spans 15 amino acids. Germline V gene lookup returns CDR1 MNHEY and CDR2 SVGAGI. V gave up 6 bases and J gave up 3 bases; unmatched junction bases: 8. CDR3 nucleotide sequence: TGTGCCAGCAGGATGTTGACAGGGGGCGACTACGAGCAGTACTTC. Translation gives CASRMLTGGDYEQYF.

This chain uses TRBV29-1 with TRBJ2-5; 8 bases are shared with TRBD1. Matching the DNA end better, TRBJ2-7 makes the J call doubtful. The CDR3 totals 14 residues. Per germline, CDR1 SQVTM and CDR2 ANQGSEA. The CDR3 spells CSVRPTGVSFEQYF. As DNA, the CDR3 is TGCAGCGTCCGCCCGACAGGGGTTTCATTCGAGCAGTACTTC.

The rearrangement uses TRBV5-8 and TRBJ2-1; D is uncertain. The CDR3 contains 15 residues. Trimming took 0 bases from V and 6 from J, leaving 13 bases between them. The germline V gene encodes CDR1 SGHTS and CDR2 YDEGEE. CDR3: CASSLGTPRVNEQFF. CDR3 DNA sequence: TGTGCCAGCAGCTTGGGTACCCCTCGGGTCAATGAGCAGTTCTTC.

This clone appeared a few times. The V call is TRBV29-1, the J call TRBJ2-3, with a weak D call TRBD2 (6 bases). CDR1 is SQVTM, CDR2 ANQGSEA, per germline. The CDR3 sequence is 14 residues long. V was cut by 4 bases and J by 1 base, with 12 bases left in between. In DNA, the CDR3 is TGCAGCGTTGTCCCGCGGGAACGCACAGATACGCAGTATTTT. As protein: CSVVPRERTDTQYF.

The V gene is TRBV7-6, the J gene TRBJ2-3, with D tentatively TRBD2 (7 bases). The germline V gene has CDR1 SGHVS and CDR2 FNYEAQ. Trimming removed 2 bases at V and 10 bases at J, with 25 bases between. There are 17 residues in the CDR3. In nucleotides, the CDR3 is TGTGCCAGCAGCTTACTAGCGGAAGGGGGTGATGGGGGAGCGCAGTATTTT. Residues: CASSLLAEGGDGGAQYF.

This clone has just a few counts. V is TRBV2 and J is TRBJ2-2; 10 nucleotides agree with TRBD2. The germline V gene has CDR1 SNHLY and CDR2 FYNNEI. V lost 5 bases to trimming and J lost 4 bases; unmatched junction nucleotides: 4. The CDR3 extends over 15 amino acids. CDR3 sequence: CASSRTSGFTGELFF. DNA of the CDR3: TGTGCCAGCAGTAGGACTAGCGGTTTCACCGGGGAGCTGTTTTTT.

This clone turned up a few times. CDR3 nucleotide sequence: TGTGCCAGCAGTGAAGAGAGGGGGACCGGGGAGCTGTTTTTT. This translates into CASSEERGTGELFF. The chain combines TRBV2 with TRBJ2-2; D is perhaps TRBD1 (6 bases). CDR3 length equals 14 residues. V was pared by 1 base and J by 5 bases, with 8 bases between. The germline gives CDR1 SNHLY, CDR2 FYNNEI.

This clone was found once. The gene calls are TRBV2 and TRBJ2-3; tentatively, D is TRBD2 (5 bases). The length of the CDR3 is 12 residues. V shed 8 bases and J shed 6 bases, with 12 bases lying between them. CDR1 and CDR2 (germline): SNHLY, FYNNEI. The CDR3 coding sequence is TGTGCCAGCGACCGGGGATGGGATACGCAGTATTTT. Its translation is CASDRGWDTQYF. The full variable domain, with the rest looked up from reference TRBV2 and TRBJ2-3, is EPEVTQTPSHQVTQMGQEVILRCVPISNHLYFYWYRQILGQKVEFLVSFYNNEISEKSEIFDDQFSVERPDGSNFTLKIRSTKLEDSAMYFCASDRGWDTQYFGPGTRLTVL.

This sequence joins TRBV6-1 and TRBJ2-4, with D possibly being TRBD2 (6 bases). The CDR3 is 16 amino acids. The ends were cut back, 0 bases at V and 6 bases at J, with 15 bases in the middle. CDR1 is MNHNS and CDR2 is SASEGT in the germline V gene. DNA for the CDR3: TGTGCCAGCAGTGAAGCGGGGACTCCCCCCGCAAACATTCAGTACTTC. The encoded protein is CASSEAGTPPANIQYF.

The rearrangement links TRBV7-9 to TRBJ2-5; 11 bases are shared with TRBD2. The V gene's germline CDR1 is SEHNR and CDR2 FQNEAQ (reference sequence). CDR3 size: 15 residues. With 1 base clipped from V and 5 bases from J, the junction kept 3 bases outside the gene matches. This CDR3 reads CASSLVPSGGETQYF. CDR3 DNA sequence: TGTGCCAGCAGCTTAGTTCCTAGCGGGGGGGAGACCCAGTACTTC.

V and J are TRBV7-2 and TRBJ1-5; 8 positions agree with TRBD1. J lost 6 bases, V lost 5 bases, and 6 bases had no gene match. Germline assignment: CDR1 SGHTA and CDR2 FQGNSA. There are 14 residues in the CDR3. As DNA, the CDR3 is TGTGCCAGCAGCCCCGGACAGGGAAGTCAGCCCCAGCATTTT. Translating it yields CASSPGQGSQPQHF.

The V and J genes are TRBV6-5 and TRBJ2-7; possible D gene TRBD1, 5 bases. The V gene lost 4 bases and the J gene lost 2 bases, with 12 bases spanning the gap. Germline V gene lookup returns CDR1 MNHEY and CDR2 SVGAGI. CDR3 size: 14 residues. The CDR3 DNA follows: TGTGCCAGCAGTTTAGGCAGGGCTACCTACGAGCAGTACTTC. Its translation: CASSLGRATYEQYF.